What follows are 9 T cell receptor beta chains derived from one specimen sequenced in a study of neurological immune-mediated disorders (dated by TCRdb to the late 2010s). Libraries were built with 5' RACE. Sequencing relied on an Illumina HiSeq 2500. Through fastp at Q25 and MiXCR, TCRdb rebuilt clones from the public reads, retaining in-frame beta chains. Rows with one shared CDR3 protein collapse into an entry with the most common genes and DNA. The sample includes about 50,000 distinct CDR3 sequences, with roughly 4.4% observed a single time. The ten biggest clones cover 2.5% to 3% of the sample. Source material: PBMCs. These receptors came from a man aged 50-59 years with multiple sclerosis.

This clonotype came up many times. In DNA form, the CDR3 reads TGCAGCGTTGATTGGGACAGTTCCACAGATACGCAGTATTTT. Protein product: CSVDWDSSTDTQYF. This rearrangement joins TRBV29-1 to TRBJ2-3, with 7 nucleotides matching TRBD1. The CDR3 has 14 residues. The germline V gene has CDR1 SQVTM and CDR2 ANQGSEA. Losses at the gene ends were 3 bases for V and 2 bases for J; bases not matched to a gene: 5.

This clonotype was seen a single time. V is TRBV30 and J is TRBJ2-7; 7 nucleotides agree with TRBD1. The CDR3 sequence is 13 residues long. Germline V gene sequence: CDR1 GTSNPN, CDR2 SVGIG (reference sequence). The junction had 12 bases not matched to a gene; V was cut back by 8 bases and J by 5 bases. CDR3 in amino acids: CASTRQGPHEQYF. CDR3 nucleotides: TGTGCCAGTACGCGACAGGGACCCCACGAGCAGTACTTC.

This clonotype was seen repeatedly, ten times or more. The rearrangement joins TRBV7-2 to TRBJ2-5; no reliable D call. The CDR3 contains 13 residues. V lost 7 bases, J lost 5 bases, and 14 bases lay in between. Germline-derived CDR1 and CDR2 are SGHTA and FQGNSA. CDR3 nucleotide sequence: TGTGCCAGCACCGTTATGGTCCGGGAGACCCAGTACTTC. Amino acids: CASTVMVRETQYF. The variable domain in full, completed from reference TRBV7-2 and TRBJ2-5, reads GAGVSQSPSNKVTEKGKDVELRCDPISGHTALYWYRQSLGQGLEFLIYFQGNSAPDKSGLPSDRFSAERTGGSVSTLTIQRTQQEDSAVYLCASTVMVRETQYFGPGTRLLVL.

This clonotype has ten or more counts. The junction differs from germline at one of its ends, possibly a read error. The rearrangement links TRBV25-1 to TRBJ1-5; D is undetermined. CDR3 length equals 13 residues. Germline CDR1 is MGHDK and CDR2 is SYGVNS. CDR3 protein: CASSEYSNQPQNF. In DNA form, the CDR3 reads TGTGCCAGCAGTGAGTATAGCAATCAGCCCCAGAATTTT.

Worth noting for this clonotype: A much more abundant neighbour one base away suggests this may be a read error. The V gene is TRBV14, the J gene TRBJ1-6; TRBD1 is a possible D gene (5 bases). This CDR3 is built from 13 residues. CDR1 and CDR2 from the germline V gene are SGHDN and FVKESK. CDR3 residues: CTSSPHRNSPLHF. The CDR3 coding sequence is TGTACCAGCAGCCCACACAGGAATTCACCCCTCCACTTT.

There are many counts of this clonotype. The V gene is TRBV7-3, the J gene TRBJ1-4; D unclear. This CDR3 has 13 amino acids. V shed 5 bases and J shed 3 bases, with 7 bases lying between them. Germline CDR1 SGHTA, CDR2 FQGTGA. CDR3 coding DNA: TGTGCCAGCAGCCCCGGGCCTAATGAAAAACTGTTTTTT. Translation gives CASSPGPNEKLFF.

This clonotype was found many times. This chain connects TRBV20-1 to TRBJ2-7, with TRBD1 matching over 9 bases. The germline CDR1 and CDR2 sequences are DFQATT and SNEGSKA (reference sequence). With 0 bases clipped from V and 4 bases from J, the junction kept 10 bases outside the gene matches. The CDR3 runs to 16 residues. As DNA, the CDR3 is TGCAGTGCTAGAGAAATACCGGGACAGGGCATTTACGAGCAGTACTTC. Amino acids: CSAREIPGQGIYEQYF.

This clonotype was detected many times. The chain employs TRBV21-1 and TRBJ2-7; TRBD1 is the table's D call and was not checked against the DNA. TRBV21-1 is deemed a pseudogene. The CDR3 length is 15 residues. The CDR3 DNA follows: TGTGCCAGCAGCACCCAGGACAGGGAGGAATACGAGCAGTACTTC. The encoded protein is CASSTQDREEYEQYF.

This clonotype was counted ten times or more. The chain is built from TRBV20-1 and TRBJ2-7, with TRBD1 identical over 11 bases. The CDR3 totals 13 residues. The germline V gene encodes CDR1 DFQATT and CDR2 SNEGSKA (reference sequence). The V segment lost 3 bases and the J segment 5 bases; nucleotides outside the gene matches: 3. The CDR3: CSARGQGDHEQYF. The CDR3 region has the DNA TGCAGTGCTAGGGGACAGGGGGACCACGAGCAGTACTTC.